A selection of T cell receptor beta chains follows, all from one sample in a study of brain T cells in children with intractable seizures. Libraries were prepared by immunoSEQ multiplex PCR; TCRdb keeps only in-frame clonotypes and omits some of them. The sample lists about 320,000 clones, roughly 92% occurring once. Source: peripheral blood, taken about 5 months after surgery. These receptor sequences come from a boy younger than two with tuberous sclerosis and intractable seizures. Both conserved end residues are part of each CDR3. The order of the fields is D gene, J gene, clone size, V gene, CDR3 protein, CDR3 DNA. D genes are given only for firm matches. Clone size is not always given. Where it is, it says once, few, many or a class for expanded clones.

NA | TRBJ1-1 | NA | TRBV11-1 | CASSLLRTENTEAFF | TGTGCCAGCAGCTTACTCCGGACAGAGAACACTGAAGCTTTCTTT
NA | TRBJ2-7 | NA | TRBV14 | CASIPRARVIYEQYF | TGTGCCAGCATCCCCCGAGCCCGAGTTATTTACGAGCAGTACTTC
NA | TRBJ1-2 | NA | TRBV27 | CASSQSKGGGIYGYTF | TGTGCCAGCAGTCAAAGTAAGGGCGGGGGTATCTATGGCTACACCTTC
NA | TRBJ2-2 | NA | TRBV30 | CAWSKSGVVGELFF | TGTGCCTGGAGTAAGAGTGGGGTAGTCGGGGAGCTGTTTTTT
NA | TRBJ2-5 | NA | TRBV12-3/TRBV12-4 | CASSLIPSETQYF | TGTGCCAGCAGTTTAATCCCGAGCGAGACCCAGTACTTC
NA | TRBJ1-1 | NA | TRBV6-5 | CASIGRLNTEAFF | TGTGCCAGCATCGGACGTTTGAACACTGAAGCTTTCTTT
NA | TRBJ2-7 | NA | TRBV5-6 | CASSLPQSYEQYF | TGTGCCAGCAGCTTGCCTCAGAGCTACGAGCAGTACTTC
TRBD1 | TRBJ2-7 | few | TRBV2 | CASSRDTGTGRWTYEQYF | TGTGCCAGCAGTCGAGATACCGGGACAGGGCGTTGGACCTACGAGCAGTACTTC
NA | TRBJ2-5 | NA | TRBV2 | CASSDPGTLETQYF | TGTGCCAGCAGCGATCCCGGGACCTTAGAGACCCAGTACTTC
NA | TRBJ1-2 | NA | TRBV4-1 | CASSPTVTISYTF | TGCGCCAGCAGCCCCACCGTCACGATCAGCTACACCTTC
NA | TRBJ2-4 | NA | TRBV4-1 | CASSQGQGFPPIAKNIQYF | TGCGCCAGCAGCCAAGGCCAGGGATTTCCCCCTATAGCCAAAAACATTCAGTACTTC
NA | TRBJ2-7 | NA | TRBV5-1 | CASSLLAGATYEQYF | TGCGCCAGCAGCTTGCTTGCGGGGGCGACCTACGAGCAGTACTTC
NA | TRBJ2-1 | NA | TRBV19 | CASSIGGWNNEQFF | TGTGCCAGTAGTATAGGTGGCTGGAACAATGAGCAGTTCTTC
NA | TRBJ2-7 | NA | TRBV7-9 | CASTTGLLPYEQYF | TGTGCCAGCACTACGGGACTTCTTCCCTACGAGCAGTACTTC
NA | TRBJ2-7 | NA | TRBV7-2 | CASSLLSGGIYEQYF | TGTGCCAGCAGCTTATTAAGCGGAGGGATTTACGAGCAGTACTTC
NA | TRBJ2-7 | few | TRBV4-1 | CASSQAGTEQYF | TGCGCCAGCAGCCAAGCGGGGACCGAGCAGTACTTC
NA | TRBJ2-7 | few | TRBV25-1 | CASSVTYEQYF | TGTGCCAGCAGTGTTACCTACGAGCAGTACTTC
TRBD1 | TRBJ1-2 | few | TRBV6-1 | CASSEGQGAVGGYTF | TGTGCCAGCAGTGAAGGGCAGGGGGCGGTCGGAGGCTACACCTTC
TRBD1 | TRBJ2-3 | NA | TRBV24-1 | CATSDGTVGTDTQYF | TGTGCCACCAGTGATGGGACAGTGGGCACAGATACGCAGTATTTT
TRBD2 | TRBJ2-3 | NA | TRBV7-8 | CASSQSGGSTDTQYF | TGTGCCAGCAGCCAGAGCGGGGGGAGCACAGATACGCAGTATTTT
NA | TRBJ2-6 | NA | TRBV9 | CASSEEPWSGANVLTF | TGTGCCAGCAGCGAGGAGCCCTGGTCTGGGGCCAACGTCCTGACTTTC
TRBD1 | TRBJ1-3 | NA | TRBV4-1 | CASSEGASSGNTIYF | TGCGCCAGCAGCGAGGGGGCAAGCTCTGGAAACACCATATATTTT
TRBD2 | TRBJ2-3 | NA | TRBV6-4 | CASSPTSGGGTDTQYF | TGTGCCAGCAGTCCAACTAGCGGGGGAGGCACAGATACGCAGTATTTT
NA | TRBJ1-4 | NA | TRBV27 | CASSSEHVLGEKLFF | TGTGCCAGCAGTTCCGAACATGTGTTAGGTGAAAAACTGTTTTTT